The TCR beta chain described here comes from a study of blood T cell repertoires in COVID-19. For the study at large: The United States, Italy and Spain provided the acute and convalescent COVID-19 samples. The cDNA or gDNA used as material had been derived from T cells, B-cell-depleted T cells, or PBMCs.

Trimming stripped 0 bases from V and 0 bases from J, with 6 bases between. Germline lookup yields CDR1 SGHRS and CDR2 YFSETQ. The CDR3 is 14 residues long. In the original workflow: Estimation of nucleated cell counts was performed using reference gene primer amplification. TCRdb's table, derived via immunoSEQ multiplex PCR, lists solely in-frame clones and lacks some. V and J calls and clone size are as listed in that table; D and trimming were resolved from the DNA. This table has 45,000 to 60,000 clones, around 84% appearing once. V gene TRBV5-1 combines with J gene TRBJ2-5; D is unresolved. The receptor's source is a man between 65 and 85 years old with active COVID-19. The specimen was peripheral blood. DNA for the CDR3: TGCGCCAGCAGCTTGGACAGTAACCAAGAGACCCAGTACTTC. It translates to CASSLDSNQETQYF.